This TCR beta chain was profiled in a study of cytomegalovirus exposure and HLA in healthy donors. Study results and caveats: Association of a missense DCLRE1C variant with TCR beta V- and J-gene trimming was reported in a later analysis.

Primers included in the PCR were 60 Vbeta and 13 Jbeta primers. Profiling relied on immunoSEQ multiplex PCR, and the TCRdb table lists in-frame clones only, not all of them. The repertoire includes 120,000 to 150,000 clones, over 60% of them detected once, and approximately 2% sits in the top ten. This CDR3 is built from 16 residues. V was pared by 1 base and J by 4 bases, with 17 bases between. CDR1 is SGHTS and CDR2 is YDEGEE in the germline V gene. On this clone: Its antigen is not identified.

The receptor comes from a woman between 40 and 50 years old in good health and CMV-seronegative. The genes are TRBV5-8 and TRBJ1-1; the D gene is possibly TRBD1 (6 bases). The sample taken for sequencing was PBMCs. CDR3 nucleotide sequence: TGTGCCAGCAGCTTGTGGCAGGGGTCGTTCGGCACTGAAGCTTTCTTT. Amino acids: CASSLWQGSFGTEAFF.